Listed here is a single T cell receptor (beta chain). Every subset's genomic DNA went evenly onto several immunoSEQ plates. The input for sorted-subset replicate PCRs was around 0.2 ug DNA, tens of thousands of T cell genomes. Clones were read by immunoSEQ multiplex PCR, and TCRdb kept only the in-frame ones, dropping some. The sample includes 800,000 to 950,000 clones, about 96% of them seen just once. The data belong to a study of shared clonotypes between healthy human individuals. Study at large: Each donor's CD4 naive and CD4 memory cells filled three plates apiece, CD8 naive two, and CD8 memory one.

CD45RO-negative CD8 cells positively selected for CCR7 made up the naive population, which excluded terminally differentiated effector memory CD45RA+ cells. Looked up from germline, CDR1 is MNHEY and CDR2 is SMNVEV (reference sequence). This CDR3 spans 15 amino acids. V was trimmed by 6 bases and J by 14 bases, leaving 27 bases between them. The rearrangement links TRBV27 to TRBJ2-3, with D maybe TRBD1 (8 bases). Material for sequencing was naive CD8+ T cells sorted from blood. The clonotype was recovered from a young man in good health. The CDR3 DNA sequence: TGTGCCAGCAGCCAGTTGGGGGAGGGGGGGACAGGTTCGTATTTT. Its translation: CASSQLGEGGTGSYF.